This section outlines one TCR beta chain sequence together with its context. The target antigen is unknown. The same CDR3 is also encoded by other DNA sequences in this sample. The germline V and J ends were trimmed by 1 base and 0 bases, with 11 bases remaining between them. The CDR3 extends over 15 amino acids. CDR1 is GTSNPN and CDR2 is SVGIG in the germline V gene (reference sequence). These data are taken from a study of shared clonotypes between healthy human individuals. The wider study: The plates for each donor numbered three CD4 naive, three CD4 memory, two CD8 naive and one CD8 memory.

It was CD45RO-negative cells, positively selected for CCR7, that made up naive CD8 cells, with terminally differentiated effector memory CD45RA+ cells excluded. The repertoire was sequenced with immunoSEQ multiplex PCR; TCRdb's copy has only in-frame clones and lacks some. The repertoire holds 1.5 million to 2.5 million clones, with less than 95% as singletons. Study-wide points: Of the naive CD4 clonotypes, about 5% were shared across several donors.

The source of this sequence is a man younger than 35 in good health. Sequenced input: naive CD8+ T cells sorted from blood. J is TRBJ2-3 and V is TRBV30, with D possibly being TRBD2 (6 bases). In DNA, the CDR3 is TGTGCCTGGAGTGCCGGGGGAGCGAGCACAGATACGCAGTATTTT. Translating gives CAWSAGGASTDTQYF.